Each of the 4 T cell receptor beta chains below was sequenced from the same sample in a study of a mutant IDH1 vaccine in newly diagnosed glioma. This table comes from immunoSEQ multiplex PCR, and its TCRdb copy is limited to in-frame clones, with some not included. The sample lists 24,000 or so clones, 93% seen once, with around 1.2% in the top ten. Time point described: baseline, week 1 (first vaccination visit). The treatment was: pre-vaccination baseline after standard-of-care therapy. Material: PBMCs, obtained from a glioma patient treated with radiotherapy, temozolomide or both. The source is a man aged 40-50 years with glioma.

The CDR3 loop is CASSLTGNTEAFF. For the CDR3, the DNA is TGTGCCAGCAGCTTAACAGGGAACACTGAAGCTTTCTTT. The chain employs TRBV7-9 and TRBJ1-1, with a possible D match to TRBD1 (5 bases). V lost 2 bases to trimming and J lost 1 base, with 5 bases between them. This CDR3 has 13 residues. Germline-derived CDR1 and CDR2 are SEHNR and FQNEAQ (reference sequence).

The genes are TRBV29-1 and TRBJ1-2; 8 positions agree with TRBD1. With 3 bases clipped from V and 4 bases from J, the junction kept 13 bases outside the gene matches. CDR1 is SQVTM, CDR2 ANQGSEA, per germline. The CDR3 extends over 16 amino acids. The CDR3 region has the DNA TGCAGCGTTGATGACAGGGGAGCTCCTGGATCCTATGGCTACACCTTC. It codes for CSVDDRGAPGSYGYTF.

This chain joins TRBV19 and TRBJ1-5, with a possible D match to TRBD1 (6 bases). V dropped 1 base and J dropped 1 base, with 14 bases sitting between them. Germline-derived CDR1 and CDR2 are LNHDA and SQIVND (reference sequence). This CDR3 has 17 residues. CDR3 sequence reads: CASSIALGGASNQPQHF. The CDR3 DNA follows: TGTGCCAGTAGTATAGCCCTGGGGGGGGCGAGCAATCAGCCCCAGCATTTT.

V and J are TRBV7-9 and TRBJ1-2; a possible D gene is TRBD1 (6 bases). The length of the CDR3 is 15 residues. V dropped 1 base and J dropped 5 bases, with 14 bases sitting between them. Per the germline V gene, CDR1 is SEHNR and CDR2 is FQNEAQ (reference sequence). The CDR3 coding sequence is TGTGCCAGCAGCTTAGTCGCAGGGGATATGTATGGCTACACCTTC. Its translation: CASSLVAGDMYGYTF.